These T cell receptor beta chains were read from a single sample in a study of T cells in Graves' hyperthyroidism and ophthalmopathy. MiXCR, applied by TCRdb to the multiplex PCR reads, yields one record per CDR3 protein. Among 300,000 to 450,000 distinct CDR3 sequences listed, about 13% were seen once. Sequences were obtained from blood. The receptors were gathered from a man younger than 45 with Graves' hyperthyroidism that later progressed to Graves' ophthalmopathy. Both conserved end residues are part of each CDR3. The D gene is left open where the match is weak. Size values are once, few and many counts, or a class for expanded clones, and some rows have none.

D gene: TRBD2
V gene: TRBV2
clone size: many
J gene: TRBJ2-2
CDR3 protein: CASRDGLAGDTGELFF
CDR3 DNA: TGTGCCAGCAGGGACGGACTAGCGGGCGACACCGGGGAGCTGTTTTTT

D gene: .
V gene: TRBV3-1
clone size: many
J gene: TRBJ1-2
CDR3 protein: CASSQGATGDGGYTF
CDR3 DNA: TGTGCCAGCAGCCAAGGCGCTACAGGAGACGGCGGCTACACCTTC

D gene: .
V gene: TRBV19
clone size: .
J gene: TRBJ2-2
CDR3 protein: CASSIDLVSANTGELFF
CDR3 DNA: TGTGCCAGTAGTATAGATCTGGTCAGCGCGAACACCGGGGAGCTGTTTTTT

D gene: .
V gene: TRBV6-1
clone size: few
J gene: TRBJ2-5
CDR3 protein: CASSYRSGETQYF
CDR3 DNA: TGTGCCAGCAGCTACCGTAGCGGAGAGACCCAGTACTTC

D gene: .
V gene: TRBV28
clone size: many
J gene: TRBJ1-1
CDR3 protein: CAIRTESNTEAFF
CDR3 DNA: TGTGCCATCAGGACTGAATCTAACACTGAAGCTTTCTTT

D gene: TRBD1
V gene: TRBV29-1
clone size: few
J gene: TRBJ2-3
CDR3 protein: CSVRDRLTDTQYF
CDR3 DNA: TGCAGCGTCCGGGACAGGCTCACAGATACGCAGTATTTT

D gene: .
V gene: TRBV3-1
clone size: many
J gene: TRBJ2-3
CDR3 protein: CASSPFNGADTQYF
CDR3 DNA: TGTGCCAGCAGCCCGTTCAACGGCGCAGATACGCAGTATTTT

D gene: TRBD2
V gene: TRBV29-1
clone size: few
J gene: TRBJ2-7
CDR3 protein: CSGGGGYEQYF
CDR3 DNA: TGCAGCGGAGGCGGGGGATACGAGCAGTACTTC

D gene: .
V gene: TRBV12-3/TRBV12-4
clone size: many
J gene: TRBJ2-6
CDR3 protein: CASRAGAGANVLTF
CDR3 DNA: TGTGCCAGCAGGGCAGGGGCTGGGGCCAACGTCCTGACTTTC

D gene: .
V gene: TRBV7-2
clone size: many
J gene: TRBJ1-5
CDR3 protein: CASSPNVGGDQPQHF
CDR3 DNA: TGTGCCAGCAGCCCTAACGTGGGGGGTGATCAGCCCCAGCATTTT

D gene: .
V gene: TRBV20-1
clone size: many
J gene: TRBJ1-1
CDR3 protein: CSARESSPEAFF
CDR3 DNA: TGCAGTGCTAGAGAGTCAAGCCCTGAAGCTTTCTTT

D gene: .
V gene: TRBV30
clone size: few
J gene: TRBJ2-5
CDR3 protein: CAWSGGAIRETQYF
CDR3 DNA: TGTGCCTGGAGTGGTGGGGCGATAAGAGAGACCCAGTACTTC

D gene: .
V gene: TRBV28
clone size: .
J gene: TRBJ1-2
CDR3 protein: CASSLISGLDYPF
CDR3 DNA: TGTGCCAGCAGTTTGATTTCAGGGCTTGACTACCCCTTC

D gene: .
V gene: TRBV18
clone size: .
J gene: TRBJ1-5
CDR3 protein: CASSPPIGENGPQHF
CDR3 DNA: TGTGCCAGCTCACCACCGATCGGGGAAAACGGGCCCCAGCATTTT

D gene: .
V gene: TRBV29-1
clone size: .
J gene: TRBJ1-1
CDR3 protein: CSSLMNTEAFF
CDR3 DNA: TGCAGCTCCTTAATGAACACTGAAGCTTTCTTT

D gene: .
V gene: TRBV9
clone size: .
J gene: TRBJ1-2
CDR3 protein: CASSPRGTLEGYTF
CDR3 DNA: TGTGCCAGCAGCCCAAGGGGGACACTGGAGGGCTACACCTTC

D gene: TRBD1
V gene: TRBV7-8
clone size: many
J gene: TRBJ2-3
CDR3 protein: CASSLSTGQLGDTQYF
CDR3 DNA: TGTGCCAGCAGCCTTAGCACGGGACAGCTAGGGGATACGCAGTATTTT

D gene: .
V gene: TRBV7-2
clone size: few
J gene: TRBJ2-3
CDR3 protein: CASSLTAGSDTQYF
CDR3 DNA: TGTGCCAGCAGCTTAACGGCGGGGTCAGATACGCAGTATTTT

D gene: TRBD2
V gene: TRBV20-1
clone size: many
J gene: TRBJ2-1
CDR3 protein: CSAGLAGGRGSYNEQFF
CDR3 DNA: TGCAGTGCTGGTCTAGCGGGGGGTAGGGGCTCCTACAATGAGCAGTTCTTC

D gene: .
V gene: TRBV10-3
clone size: many
J gene: TRBJ2-7
CDR3 protein: CAISESLGKSYRDEQYF
CDR3 DNA: TGTGCCATCAGTGAATCTCTCGGGAAAAGCTATCGGGACGAGCAGTACTTC